Below, 20 T cell receptor beta chains from the same sample are listed, as sequenced in a study of long-term antiretroviral therapy in people with HIV. The immunoSEQ assay was v3.0, run at survey level. Assay: immunoSEQ multiplex PCR; the TCRdb copy retains only in-frame clones and omits some. The sample shows about 30,000 clones, roughly 84% of them seen only once. Sequenced here: unsorted PBMCs, sampled 3 years after starting antiretroviral therapy. All receptors come from a man aged 35 to 55 with HIV.

This chain joins TRBV10-1 and TRBJ1-1; D is unclear. Trimming removed 2 bases from V and 10 bases from J, with 17 bases in between. The CDR3 has 14 residues. CDR1 is WNHNN and CDR2 is SYGVQD in the germline V gene (reference sequence). The CDR3 sequence: CASSENGLDEGAFF. CDR3 coding DNA: TGCGCCAGCAGTGAGAACGGGCTGGACGAAGGAGCTTTCTTT.

This clone was observed once. The genes are TRBV25-1 and TRBJ2-1; TRBD1 agrees at 10 bases. The V segment lost 5 bases and the J segment 4 bases; nucleotides outside the gene matches: 8. Germline-derived CDR1 and CDR2 are MGHDK and SYGVNS. This CDR3 region has 16 residues. CDR3 bases: TGTGCCAGCAGTACCCCGACAGGGGGCCTTTACAATGAGCAGTTCTTC. It is translated as CASSTPTGGLYNEQFF.

This clone came up a few times. This chain joins TRBV7-2 and TRBJ1-1; TRBD1 agrees at 8 bases. The junction had 6 bases not matched to a gene; V was cut back by 4 bases and J by 2 bases. The CDR3 spans 15 residues. Germline CDR1 SGHTA, CDR2 FQGNSA. CDR3 region: CASSSRTGTNTEAFF. In DNA form, the CDR3 reads TGTGCCAGCAGCTCAAGGACAGGGACAAACACTGAAGCTTTCTTT.

The chain is built from TRBV11-3 and TRBJ2-1; D may be TRBD1 or TRBD2 (7 bases each). Trimming took off 2 bases at V and 2 bases at J, with 10 bases between the two ends. The length of the CDR3 is 15 residues. Germline loops: CDR1 SGHNT, CDR2 YENEEA. CDR3 bases: TGTGCCAGCAGCTTACAGGGGGGGACCTACAATGAGCAGTTCTTC. Its translation: CASSLQGGTYNEQFF.

This clone showed up just a few times. This rearrangement joins TRBV10-3 to TRBJ1-4; possibly TRBD1 for D (6 bases). Germline V CDR1 and CDR2: ENHRY, SYGVKD. V shed 2 bases and J shed 3 bases, with 10 bases lying between them. The CDR3 is 15 residues long. Here the CDR3 reads CAISEGDMANEKLFF. Written as DNA, the CDR3 is TGTGCCATCAGTGAGGGGGACATGGCTAATGAAAAACTGTTTTTT.

V gene TRBV5-1 combines with J gene TRBJ1-4; 9 nucleotides line up with TRBD1. The V and J ends lost 0 bases and 3 bases, in that order; junction bases with no gene match: 9. Germline V gene lookup returns CDR1 SGHRS and CDR2 YFSETQ. The CDR3 extends over 18 amino acids. DNA of the CDR3: TGCGCCAGCAGCTTGGGGGACAGGGAGGGTTCAGCTAATGAAAAACTGTTTTTT. It codes for CASSLGDREGSANEKLFF.

The rearrangement links TRBV6-5 to TRBJ1-2; 10 bases are shared with TRBD1. The J segment lost 5 bases and the V segment lost 8 bases, leaving 11 bases of the junction unmatched. The CDR3 runs to 15 residues. CDR1 MNHEY and CDR2 SVGAGI come from the germline V gene. The CDR3 here is CASWPRDRGLYGYTF. CDR3 sequence (DNA): TGTGCCAGCTGGCCCAGGGACAGGGGCCTGTATGGCTACACCTTC.

The J gene is TRBJ2-2, the V gene TRBV6-5, with 10 bases identical to TRBD2. CDR3 length: 15 amino acids. Germline values: CDR1 MNHEY, CDR2 SVGAGI. V gave up 5 bases and J gave up 7 bases; unmatched junction bases: 7. The CDR3 sequence is CASSTKRGGFGELFF. In nucleotides, the CDR3 is TGTGCCAGCAGTACAAAGCGGGGGGGCTTCGGGGAGCTGTTTTTT.

This rearrangement joins TRBV7-3 to TRBJ1-6, with D perhaps matching TRBD1 (5 bases). CDR1 is SGHTA, CDR2 FQGTGA, per germline. V was trimmed by 5 bases and J by 1 base, leaving 21 bases between them. The CDR3 totals 19 residues. This chain's CDR3 is CASSPHQGTKGSYNSPLHF. Here the CDR3 DNA reads TGTGCCAGCAGCCCCCACCAGGGAACAAAGGGGTCCTATAATTCACCCCTCCACTTT.

This chain uses TRBV5-4 with TRBJ2-4, with 15 positions matching TRBD2. This CDR3 is built from 15 residues. CDR1 and CDR2 (germline): SGHNT, YYREEE (reference sequence). V was pared by 5 bases and J by 8 bases, with 5 bases of the junction left unmatched. CDR3 region: CASSGGLAGGDIQYF. The DNA for the CDR3 is TGTGCCAGCAGTGGGGGACTAGCGGGAGGCGACATTCAGTACTTC. The entire variable domain, with the rest obtained from reference TRBV5-4 and TRBJ2-4, is as follows: ETGVTQSPTHLIKTRGQQVTLRCSSQSGHNTVSWYQQALGQGPQFIFQYYREEENGRGNFPPRFSGLQFPNYSSELNVNALELDDSALYLCASSGGLAGGDIQYFGAGTRLSVL.

The chain joins TRBV5-1 to TRBJ2-3, with D perhaps TRBD1 (6 bases). The CDR3 has 14 amino acids. Trimming stripped 4 bases from V and 0 bases from J, with 9 bases between. CDR1 and CDR2 (germline): SGHRS, YFSETQ. The CDR3: CASSNGQSTDTQYF. The DNA of the CDR3 is TGCGCCAGCAGCAATGGACAGAGCACAGATACGCAGTATTTT.

The V call is TRBV29-1, the J call TRBJ1-2; 9 bases are a match to TRBD1. V trimming: 4 bases; J trimming: 6 bases; junction bases outside the gene matches: 6. Germline V gene data show CDR1 as SQVTM and CDR2 as ANQGSEA. This CDR3 is built from 13 residues. The DNA of the CDR3 is TGCAGCGTTGGGTTCGGGACAGGGCATGGCTACACCTTC. Its protein product is CSVGFGTGHGYTF.

CDR3 loop: CASSLAGTTNTGELFF. The CDR3 nucleotides read TGTGCCAGCAGCCTAGCCGGGACAACCAACACCGGGGAGCTGTTTTTT. The V gene is TRBV14, the J gene TRBJ2-2; TRBD1 might be the D (6 bases). The CDR3 has 16 residues. CDR1 is SGHDN, CDR2 FVKESK, per germline. V was pared by 4 bases and J by 2 bases, with 14 bases between.

This clone was observed once. The chain couples TRBV4-1 to TRBJ2-2, with TRBD1 matching 8 bases. The length of the CDR3 is 16 residues. Germline-derived CDR1 and CDR2 are MGHRA and YSYEKL. After removal of 3 bases from V and 7 bases from J, the junction contained 10 bases not matched to a gene. CDR3 coding DNA: TGCGCCAGCAGCCAGGGCTCAGGGGGCAAGGACGGGGAGCTGTTTTTT. Amino acids: CASSQGSGGKDGELFF.

This chain links TRBV5-1 with TRBJ1-1, with TRBD1 as a possible D gene (5 bases). CDR3 length: 12 amino acids. Trimming left V 2 bases short and J 4 bases short, with 6 bases between. CDR1 is SGHRS, CDR2 YFSETQ, per germline. DNA of the CDR3: TGCGCCAGCAGCTTAAGGGGCACTGAAGCTTTCTTT. This encodes CASSLRGTEAFF.

This clone occurred once. This chain connects TRBV11-2 to TRBJ1-1, with 8 bases that match TRBD1. Germline V gene lookup returns CDR1 SGHAT and CDR2 FQNNGV. The J segment lost 6 bases and the V segment lost 5 bases, leaving 5 bases of the junction unmatched. CDR3 size: 13 residues. CDR3 residues: CASSLDRAAEAFF. The CDR3 DNA is TGTGCCAGCAGCCTGGACAGGGCTGCTGAAGCTTTCTTT.

The rearrangement uses TRBV4-2 and TRBJ1-5; no clear D. The CDR3 has 17 residues. The V end lost 3 bases, the J end lost 2 bases, and 17 bases lay between the germline ends. The V gene's germline CDR1 is LGHNA and CDR2 YNFKEQ. CDR3: CASSHRSAPAGNQPQHF. The CDR3, as DNA: TGTGCCAGCAGCCATCGGTCGGCGCCGGCGGGCAATCAGCCCCAGCATTTT.

The V call is TRBV6-1, the J call TRBJ2-3; D is uncertain. The germline V and J ends were trimmed by 1 base and 6 bases, with 20 bases remaining between them. The germline gives CDR1 MNHNS, CDR2 SASEGT. The CDR3 spans 17 residues. The DNA for the CDR3 is TGTGCCAGCAGTGAAGACCCCCTAGGGTTCATCCGCGATACGCAGTATTTT. Amino acids: CASSEDPLGFIRDTQYF.

This clone appeared a single time. This sequence joins TRBV2 and TRBJ1-1, with D maybe TRBD1 (5 bases). The CDR3 runs 13 residues. CDR1 is SNHLY and CDR2 is FYNNEI in the germline V gene. Trimming shortened V by 10 bases and J by 5 bases, and 17 bases separated the two germline ends. Written as DNA, the CDR3 is TGTGCCACCCAACAGGACCGGAGGACTGAAGCTTTCTTT. Translating gives CATQQDRRTEAFF.

Worth noting for this clone: At one end the junction does not follow the germline gene, possibly because of a read error. The rearrangement joins TRBV7-7 to TRBJ2-2; no reliable D call. The CDR3 consists of 13 residues. Germline V CDR1 and CDR2: SSHAT, FNYEAQ (reference sequence). The CDR3 sequence: CASSLDPTGELFF. The CDR3 nucleotides read TGTGCTAGCAGCTTAGACCCCACCGGGGAGCTGTTTTTT.